The TCR beta chain described here comes from a study of CDR3 diversity in severe acne. TCRdb reprocessed the PCR reads with MiXCR, giving one entry per CDR3 protein. The table has tens of thousands of distinct CDR3 sequences, over 40% seen once; the top ten hold roughly an eighth. Germline V gives CDR1 SGHKS, CDR2 YYEKEE (reference sequence). The V end was cut by 6 bases, the J end by 0 bases, with 16 bases between. The CDR3 runs to 15 residues. This clonotype was counted at least ten times. Sequencing was done on a sample of blood. V is TRBV5-5 and J is TRBJ2-7, with TRBD2 as a possible D gene (6 bases). The TCR comes from a male donor in good health, without acne. The CDR3 sequence is CASTPSMEGSYEQYF. CDR3 DNA sequence: TGTGCCAGCACCCCTAGTATGGAGGGCTCCTACGAGCAGTACTTC.